Following are 21 T cell receptor beta chains from one sample sequenced in a study of blood T cell repertoires in COVID-19. Some clones are missing from TCRdb's copy, which holds only in-frame ones; the method was immunoSEQ multiplex PCR. This sample has fewer than 350,000 clones; over 75% occur once, and the top ten carry nearly 7%. Sequencing used peripheral blood. The receptors shown here come from a woman aged 25-40 years with COVID-19, enrolled during active disease.

The chain couples TRBV14 to TRBJ2-1, with a possible D match to TRBD2 (5 bases). CDR3 size: 16 residues. In germline, CDR1 is SGHDN, CDR2 FVKESK. The V end was cut by 4 bases, the J end by 8 bases, with 21 bases between. This CDR3 reads CASSPALGLGFYEQFF. In DNA, the CDR3 is TGTGCCAGCAGCCCCGCACTAGGGTTGGGATTCTATGAGCAGTTCTTC.

The gene calls are TRBV6-2 or TRBV6-3 and TRBJ2-7; TRBD1 might be the D (6 bases). V gave up 5 bases and J gave up 3 bases, with 8 bases separating them. Per the germline V gene, CDR1 is MNHEY and CDR2 is SVGEGT. There are 12 residues in the CDR3. As DNA, the CDR3 is TGTGCCAGCAGTAAACAGGGCTACGAGCAGTACTTC. This gives the protein CASSKQGYEQYF.

The chain carries TRBV11-2 and TRBJ2-5; maybe TRBD2 (5 bases). CDR3 length: 14 residues. Germline values: CDR1 SGHAT, CDR2 FQNNGV. Deletions cut 1 base from V and 4 bases from J, with 10 bases between. CDR3 DNA: TGTGCCAGCAGCTTAGTTGTGAGCGGAGAGACCCAGTACTTC. Its protein product is CASSLVVSGETQYF.

The chain carries TRBV5-4 and TRBJ1-6; D is unresolved. This CDR3 region has 14 residues. V was cut by 0 bases and J by 7 bases, with 8 bases left in between. Germline CDR1 and CDR2: SGHNT and YYREEE (reference sequence). Here the CDR3 reads CASSLAPRNSPLHF. CDR3 in DNA: TGTGCCAGCAGCTTGGCACCCAGGAATTCACCCCTCCACTTT.

This chain uses TRBV19 with TRBJ2-1, with TRBD2 matching 11 bases. V was pared by 3 bases and J by 2 bases, with 6 bases of the junction left unmatched. The germline V gene encodes CDR1 LNHDA and CDR2 SQIVND (reference sequence). The CDR3 has 17 amino acids. DNA for the CDR3: TGTGCCAGTAGTATTAGCGGGACTAGCGGCGCCTACAATGAGCAGTTCTTC. Translation gives CASSISGTSGAYNEQFF.

Comments on this clone: Other DNA sequences in the same sample also yield this CDR3. V gene TRBV30 combines with J gene TRBJ2-7; 7 nucleotides align to TRBD1. With 2 bases clipped from V and 3 bases from J, the junction kept 4 bases outside the gene matches. The CDR3 totals 13 residues. The V gene's germline CDR1 is GTSNPN and CDR2 SVGIG (reference sequence). CDR3 in amino acids: CAWSRDRNYEQYF. CDR3 DNA sequence: TGTGCCTGGAGTAGGGACAGAAACTACGAGCAGTACTTC.

V usage is TRBV28 and J usage is TRBJ2-2, with D possibly being TRBD2 (6 bases). Deletions cut 3 bases from V and 3 bases from J, with 8 bases between. This CDR3 is 14 amino acids long. Germline lookup yields CDR1 MDHEN and CDR2 SYDVKM. The DNA of the CDR3 is TGTGCCAGCAGTTTGACTAGGGACACCGGGGAGCTGTTTTTT. Its protein is CASSLTRDTGELFF.

The CDR3 region has the DNA TGTGCTAGTGGTTTCGGGACTAGCGGGAGCAACGGGGAGCTGTTTTTT. It is translated as CASGFGTSGSNGELFF. The chain combines TRBV12-5 with TRBJ2-2; 14 nucleotides match TRBD2. Germline V CDR1 and CDR2: LGHNT, FRNRAP. The CDR3 is 16 residues long. V was clipped by 3 bases and J by 7 bases; unmatched bases: 4.

V usage is TRBV19 and J usage is TRBJ2-7, with a possible D match to TRBD2 (6 bases). Per the germline V gene, CDR1 is LNHDA and CDR2 is SQIVND (reference sequence). CDR3 size: 15 residues. The V and J ends lost 0 bases and 2 bases respectively, with 11 bases between them. This CDR3 reads CASSIDPRGTYEQYF. Written as DNA, the CDR3 is TGTGCCAGTAGTATAGATCCCCGCGGGACCTACGAGCAGTACTTC.

To note about this clone: Other DNA sequences in the same sample also yield this CDR3. The genes are TRBV2 and TRBJ2-2; 12 bases map to TRBD2. V was pared by 6 bases and J by 5 bases, with 4 bases of the junction left unmatched. CDR1 and CDR2 from the germline V gene are SNHLY and FYNNEI. This CDR3 is 15 amino acids long. The CDR3 sequence is CASRRLAGVTGELFF. The CDR3 bases are TGTGCCAGCAGAAGACTAGCGGGAGTGACCGGGGAGCTGTTTTTT.

CDR3 in DNA: TGTGCCAGCAGTTTAGGTCAGGGGCGAACCTACGAGCAGTACTTC. It translates to CASSLGQGRTYEQYF. The chain links TRBV27 to TRBJ2-7, with TRBD1 as a possible D gene (6 bases). Germline values: CDR1 MNHEY, CDR2 SMNVEV (reference sequence). CDR3 size: 15 residues. Trimming removed 2 bases at V and 2 bases at J, with 13 bases between.

Only one count was recorded for this clone. This chain joins TRBV11-1 and TRBJ2-1; no definite D call. The V gene lost 6 bases and the J gene lost 0 bases, with 12 bases spanning the gap. CDR1 is SGHAT, CDR2 FQDESV, per germline (reference sequence). The CDR3 spans 15 residues. CDR3 sequence: CASSSYRSSYNEQFF. Here the CDR3 DNA reads TGTGCCAGCAGTTCCTATAGGAGCTCCTACAATGAGCAGTTCTTC.

The rearrangement joins TRBV5-1 to TRBJ1-1; D possibly corresponds to TRBD1 (5 bases). The germline V and J ends were trimmed by 0 bases and 0 bases, with 9 bases remaining between them. Germline V gene data show CDR1 as SGHRS and CDR2 as YFSETQ. The CDR3 runs 15 residues. The CDR3 reads CASSLAAGMNTEAFF. The CDR3 bases are TGCGCCAGCAGCTTGGCTGCAGGGATGAACACTGAAGCTTTCTTT.

The rearrangement links TRBV13 to TRBJ2-5; 7 positions match TRBD2. Germline lookup yields CDR1 PRHDT and CDR2 FYEKMQ (reference sequence). The CDR3 sequence is 16 residues long. The V gene end was trimmed by 2 bases and the J gene end by 4 bases; junction bases not matched to a gene: 10. The CDR3 loop reads CASSLLPAGRGETQYF. CDR3 sequence (DNA): TGTGCCAGCAGCTTACTCCCAGCGGGAAGGGGAGAGACCCAGTACTTC.

This sequence joins TRBV10-1 and TRBJ1-1; TRBD1 is a possible D gene (6 bases). Germline V gene sequence: CDR1 WNHNN, CDR2 SYGVQD (reference sequence). The CDR3 runs 13 residues. Trimming removed 3 bases from V and 5 bases from J, with 10 bases in between. CDR3 region: CASSDQGWTEAFF. CDR3 sequence (DNA): TGCGCCAGCAGTGACCAGGGGTGGACTGAAGCTTTCTTT.

The chain couples TRBV7-6 to TRBJ2-5; 11 positions match TRBD2. The CDR3 sequence is 15 residues long. Trimming at V came to 0 bases and at J to 3 bases, leaving 0 bases not matched to a gene. The germline CDR1 and CDR2 sequences are SGHVS and FNYEAQ. CDR3 in DNA: TGTGCCAGCAGCTTAGCGGGACTAGCGGAAGAGACCCAGTACTTC. Its protein is CASSLAGLAEETQYF. The full variable domain, completed using reference TRBV7-6 and TRBJ2-5, is GAGVSQSPRYKVTKRGQDVALRCDPISGHVSLYWYRQALGQGPEFLTYFNYEAQQDKSGLPNDRFSAERPEGSISTLTIQRTEQRDSAMYRCASSLAGLAEETQYFGPGTRLLVL.

This chain uses TRBV12-2 with TRBJ2-7; TRBD1 was called by the table and not checked on the DNA. TRBV12-2 is an annotated pseudogene. The CDR3 has 14 amino acids. DNA of the CDR3: TGTGCAAGTCGCTTAGAGGGTCAGGGCTACGAGCAGTACTTC. It encodes CASRLEGQGYEQYF.

This sequence joins TRBV2 and TRBJ1-2, with 8 bases fitting TRBD1. CDR1 and CDR2 from the germline V gene are SNHLY and FYNNEI. The CDR3 is 13 amino acids. Trimming at V came to 1 base and at J to 8 bases, leaving 3 bases not matched to a gene. The CDR3 DNA reads TGTGCCAGCAGTGAAGACAGGGGGAAGGGCTACACCTTC. Protein: CASSEDRGKGYTF.

This clone appeared a single time. The CDR3 protein is CASSNRVGNQPQHF. CDR3 bases: TGTGCCAGCAGTAACAGGGTTGGCAATCAGCCCCAGCATTTT. V and J are TRBV2 and TRBJ1-5, with a tentative D call TRBD1 (6 bases). The CDR3 extends over 14 amino acids. Looked up from germline, CDR1 is SNHLY and CDR2 is FYNNEI. V was clipped by 5 bases and J by 2 bases, with 10 bases between them.

This chain uses TRBV19 with TRBJ2-1; TRBD2 aligns across 8 bases. The junction had 3 bases not matched to a gene; V was cut back by 5 bases and J by 9 bases. Germline CDR1 reads LNHDA; CDR2 reads SQIVND (reference sequence). This CDR3 has 12 amino acids. For the CDR3, the DNA is TGTGCCAGTAGTCCCCGGGGGGGTGAGCAGTTCTTC. This sequence encodes CASSPRGGEQFF.

V and J are TRBV2 and TRBJ1-5; 8 nucleotides agree with TRBD1. V lost 6 bases, J lost 0 bases, and 7 bases stayed unmatched. The germline gives CDR1 SNHLY, CDR2 FYNNEI. This CDR3 has 16 residues. This CDR3 reads CASSLETGASNQPQHF. The DNA for the CDR3 is TGTGCCAGCAGCCTGGAGACAGGGGCTAGCAATCAGCCCCAGCATTTT. Filled out from reference TRBV2 and TRBJ1-5, the complete variable domain reads EPEVTQTPSHQVTQMGQEVILRCVPISNHLYFYWYRQILGQKVEFLVSFYNNEISEKSEIFDDQFSVERPDGSNFTLKIRSTKLEDSAMYFCASSLETGASNQPQHFGDGTRLSIL.